This paragraph covers one T cell receptor beta chain sequence. Its antigen is undetermined. The data are from a study of cytomegalovirus exposure and HLA in healthy donors. This CDR3 contains 16 residues. The V and J ends lost 0 bases and 5 bases, in that order; junction bases with no gene match: 6. Germline CDR1 and CDR2: SGHNT and YYREEE (reference sequence). PCR was performed using 60 Vbeta and 13 Jbeta primers. Sequenced by immunoSEQ multiplex PCR; TCRdb stores in-frame clones only, minus some. This sample has 120,000 to 150,000 clones; about 73% occur once, and the top ten carry around 2.9%. Study-wide results and limits: Later on, analysis showed that most CMV-associated TCR beta chains appeared to be HLA-restricted. Most of the TCR beta V segments (in an earlier analysis) were productive either about 90% or about 30% of the time. An ancestry cluster, one associated with Asian ancestry, reportedly showed fewer N-insertions than the 666-donor mean in a later analysis.

The chain uses TRBV5-4 and TRBJ2-3; 10 bases align to TRBD1. This clonotype originated in a man aged 40-49 years in good health and CMV-seropositive. What was sequenced was PBMCs. The CDR3 loop is CASSLDRGQGQDTQYF. DNA for the CDR3: TGTGCCAGCAGCTTGGACAGGGGACAGGGGCAAGATACGCAGTATTTT. The full variable domain, with the rest looked up from reference TRBV5-4 and TRBJ2-3, is ETGVTQSPTHLIKTRGQQVTLRCSSQSGHNTVSWYQQALGQGPQFIFQYYREEENGRGNFPPRFSGLQFPNYSSELNVNALELDDSALYLCASSLDRGQGQDTQYFGPGTRLTVL.